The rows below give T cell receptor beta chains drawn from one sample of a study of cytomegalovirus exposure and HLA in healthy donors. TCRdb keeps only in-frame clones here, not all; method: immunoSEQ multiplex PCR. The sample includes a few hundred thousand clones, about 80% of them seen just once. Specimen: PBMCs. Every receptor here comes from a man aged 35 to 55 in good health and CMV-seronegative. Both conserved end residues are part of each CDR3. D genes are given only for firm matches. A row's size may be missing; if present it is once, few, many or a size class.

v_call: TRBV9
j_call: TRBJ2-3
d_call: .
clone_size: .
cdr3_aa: CASSVGGRTDTQYF
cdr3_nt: TGTGCCAGCAGCGTAGGGGGGAGGACAGATACGCAGTATTTT

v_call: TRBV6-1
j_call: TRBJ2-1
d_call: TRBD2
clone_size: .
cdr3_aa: CAGGRDRAYNEQFF
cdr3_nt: TGTGCCGGCGGGAGGGACAGAGCCTACAATGAGCAGTTCTTC

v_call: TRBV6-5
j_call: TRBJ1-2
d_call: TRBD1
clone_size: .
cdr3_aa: CASSSAGTGGGYTF
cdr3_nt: TGTGCCAGCAGCTCAGCCGGGACAGGGGGTGGCTACACCTTC

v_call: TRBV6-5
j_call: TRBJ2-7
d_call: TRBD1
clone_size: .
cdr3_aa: CASTLTGGSYEQYF
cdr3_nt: TGTGCCAGCACCCTGACAGGGGGCTCCTACGAGCAGTACTTC

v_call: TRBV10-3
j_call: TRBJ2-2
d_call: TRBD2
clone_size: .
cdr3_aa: CAISEPDPGLAGAGELFF
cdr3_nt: TGTGCCATCAGTGAGCCGGACCCGGGACTAGCGGGAGCTGGGGAGCTGTTTTTT

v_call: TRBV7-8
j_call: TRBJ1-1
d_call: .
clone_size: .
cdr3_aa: CASSQGRLGEAFF
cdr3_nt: TGTGCCAGCAGCCAGGGAAGGTTGGGTGAAGCTTTCTTT

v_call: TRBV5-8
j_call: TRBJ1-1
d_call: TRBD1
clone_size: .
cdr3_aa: CASSVTGGTEAFF
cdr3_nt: TGTGCCAGCAGCGTTACAGGGGGAACTGAAGCTTTCTTT

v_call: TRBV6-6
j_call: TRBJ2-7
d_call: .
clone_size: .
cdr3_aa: CASSPRGGAYEQYF
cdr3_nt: TGTGCCAGCAGTCCTCGAGGGGGAGCCTACGAGCAGTACTTC

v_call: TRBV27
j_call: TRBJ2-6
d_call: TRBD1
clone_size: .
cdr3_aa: CASSLKLFRQGASGANVLTF
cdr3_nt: TGTGCCAGCAGTTTAAAGCTTTTTCGGCAGGGGGCATCTGGGGCCAACGTCCTGACTTTC

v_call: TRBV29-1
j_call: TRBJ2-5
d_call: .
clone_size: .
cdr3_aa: CSGLTGQETQYF
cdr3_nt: TGCAGCGGACTAACAGGGCAAGAGACCCAGTACTTC

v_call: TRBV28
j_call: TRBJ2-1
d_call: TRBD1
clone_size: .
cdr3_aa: CASSRDRVREQFF
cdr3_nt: TGTGCCAGCAGCCGGGACAGGGTTCGGGAGCAGTTCTTC

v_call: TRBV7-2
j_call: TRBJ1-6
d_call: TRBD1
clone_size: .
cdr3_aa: CASSQDRGQSPLHF
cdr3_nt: TGTGCCAGCAGCCAAGACAGGGGGCAATCACCCCTCCACTTT

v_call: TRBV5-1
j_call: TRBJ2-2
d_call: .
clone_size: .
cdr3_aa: CASSLAINTGELFF
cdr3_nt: TGCGCCAGCAGCTTGGCCATTAACACCGGGGAGCTGTTTTTT

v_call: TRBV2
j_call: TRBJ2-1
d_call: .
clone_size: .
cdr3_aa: CASSGGGRETGNEQFF
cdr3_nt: TGTGCCAGCAGTGGAGGGGGGCGGGAGACAGGAAATGAGCAGTTCTTC

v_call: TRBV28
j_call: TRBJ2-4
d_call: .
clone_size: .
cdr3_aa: CASSLGLPKNIQYF
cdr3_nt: TGTGCCAGCAGTTTGGGACTCCCCAAAAACATTCAGTACTTC

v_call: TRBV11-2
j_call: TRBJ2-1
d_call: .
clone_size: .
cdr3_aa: CASSQGNGGPSYNEQFF
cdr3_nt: TGTGCCAGCAGTCAAGGAAATGGCGGGCCATCCTACAATGAGCAGTTCTTC

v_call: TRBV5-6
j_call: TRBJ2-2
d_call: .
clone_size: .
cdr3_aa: CASSPSTGELFF
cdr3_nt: TGTGCCAGCAGCCCTAGCACCGGGGAGCTGTTTTTT

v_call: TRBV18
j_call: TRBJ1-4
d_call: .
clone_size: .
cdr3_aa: CASSPRREKLFF
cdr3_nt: TGTGCCAGCTCACCAAGGAGAGAAAAACTGTTTTTT

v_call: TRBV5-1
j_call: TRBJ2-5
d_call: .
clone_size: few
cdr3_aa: CASSLAGSTYQETQYF
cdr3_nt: TGCGCCAGCAGCTTGGCCGGGTCTACGTACCAAGAGACCCAGTACTTC

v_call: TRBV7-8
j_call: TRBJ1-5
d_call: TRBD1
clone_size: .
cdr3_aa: CASSSDRVRGNQPQHF
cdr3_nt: TGTGCCAGCAGTTCGGACAGGGTGAGGGGCAATCAGCCCCAGCATTTT

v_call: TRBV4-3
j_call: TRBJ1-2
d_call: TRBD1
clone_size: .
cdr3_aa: CASSRETQGAYYGYTF
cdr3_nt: TGCGCCAGCAGCCGGGAAACCCAGGGGGCTTACTATGGCTACACCTTC

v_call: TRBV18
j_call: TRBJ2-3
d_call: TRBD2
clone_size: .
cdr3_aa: CASSPLQGLAGPSTDTQYF
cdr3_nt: TGTGCCAGCTCACCACTCCAGGGACTAGCGGGACCGAGCACAGATACGCAGTATTTT

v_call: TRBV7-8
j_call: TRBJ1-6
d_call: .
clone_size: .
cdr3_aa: CASSLDGEGPVMGSPLHF
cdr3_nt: TGTGCCAGCAGCTTAGACGGGGAGGGCCCCGTTATGGGGTCACCCCTCCACTTT

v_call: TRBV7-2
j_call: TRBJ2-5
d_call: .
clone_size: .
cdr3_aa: CASSWGEETQYF
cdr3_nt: TGTGCCAGCAGCTGGGGGGAAGAGACCCAGTACTTC

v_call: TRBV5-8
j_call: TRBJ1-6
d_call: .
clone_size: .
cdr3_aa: CASSSLGSPLHF
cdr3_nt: TGTGCCAGCAGCTCCCTAGGCTCACCCCTCCACTTT

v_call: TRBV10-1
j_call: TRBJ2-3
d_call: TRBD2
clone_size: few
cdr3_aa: CASSEPSQPGLAGALDDTQYF
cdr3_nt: TGCGCCAGCAGTGAGCCGTCGCAGCCGGGACTAGCGGGAGCCCTAGATGATACGCAGTATTTT

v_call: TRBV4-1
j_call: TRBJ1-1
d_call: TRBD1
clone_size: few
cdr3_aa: CASSQGWQGAISEAFF
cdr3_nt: TGCGCCAGCAGCCAAGGCTGGCAGGGGGCTATCTCTGAAGCTTTCTTT

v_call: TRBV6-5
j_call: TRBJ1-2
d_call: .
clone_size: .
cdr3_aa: CASSAHRVRGYTF
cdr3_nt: TGTGCCAGCAGTGCCCACAGGGTACGGGGCTACACCTTC

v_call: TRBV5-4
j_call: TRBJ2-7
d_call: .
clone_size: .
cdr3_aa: CASSFAGSYEQYF
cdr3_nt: TGTGCCAGCAGCTTTGCCGGGTCCTACGAGCAGTACTTC

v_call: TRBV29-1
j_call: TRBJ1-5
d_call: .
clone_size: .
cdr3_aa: CSVAGDKSNQPQHF
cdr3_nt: TGCAGCGTTGCAGGGGACAAGTCTAATCAGCCCCAGCATTTT

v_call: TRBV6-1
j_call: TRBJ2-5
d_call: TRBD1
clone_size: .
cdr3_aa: CASEQGETQYF
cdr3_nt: TGTGCCAGCGAACAGGGGGAGACCCAGTACTTC

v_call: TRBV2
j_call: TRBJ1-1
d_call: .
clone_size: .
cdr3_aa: CASSESMNTEAFF
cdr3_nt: TGTGCCAGCAGTGAATCTATGAACACTGAAGCTTTCTTT